The present T cell receptor beta chain was sequenced within a study of blood T cell repertoires in COVID-19. Study at large: T cells, B-cell-depleted T cells, or PBMCs supplied cDNA or gDNA.

CDR3 size: 17 residues. V was clipped by 5 bases and J by 3 bases; unmatched bases: 5. Per the germline V gene, CDR1 is MNHEY and CDR2 is SVGEGT. This clone was detected a few times. In the original processing: Estimation of nucleated cell counts was performed using reference gene primer amplification. Measured with immunoSEQ multiplex PCR; TCRdb has only the in-frame clones, and not every one. V, J and clone size were drawn from that table, and D and trimming were deduced from the DNA. The top ten clones hold approximately 32% of a sample with about 15,000 clones, about 80% of them seen once. This chain uses TRBV6-2 or TRBV6-3 with TRBJ2-2; 14 bases fit TRBD2. This TCR derives from a man in his 70s with active or convalescent COVID-19. The material sequenced was peripheral blood. The CDR3: CASSTRLAGGHTGELFF. DNA for the CDR3: TGTGCCAGCAGTACCAGACTAGCGGGGGGGCACACCGGGGAGCTGTTTTTT.